This T cell receptor beta chain was sequenced for a study of early T cells in non-severe SARS-CoV-2 infection. Study summary: Chains from this unsorted whole-blood bulk RNA could not be paired. Study findings and constraints: Anti-spike CD8 responses were favored by VDJdb matching, which missed private and CD4 specificities.

The ends were cut back, 3 bases at V and 4 bases at J, with 9 bases in the middle. The CDR3 spans 13 residues. Germline V lookup: CDR1 MNHEY, CDR2 SVGAGI. A word on this clonotype: The target antigen is unknown.

The TCR library protocol was used to attach unique molecular identifiers. These identifiers were attached to individual cDNA molecules. TCRdb processed the 5' RACE reads anew with MiXCR; each CDR3 protein has one entry. The sample carries some 26,000 distinct CDR3 sequences, about 4.1% recorded once. Sequenced: whole blood. This rearrangement joins TRBV6-5 to TRBJ1-1; D gene uncertain. The source of this sequence is an adult who was a healthcare worker with PCR-confirmed SARS-CoV-2 infection or an uninfected control (not recorded which). The chain's CDR3 is CASSYTVATEAFF. Written as DNA, the CDR3 is TGTGCCAGCAGTTATACTGTAGCCACTGAAGCTTTCTTT.